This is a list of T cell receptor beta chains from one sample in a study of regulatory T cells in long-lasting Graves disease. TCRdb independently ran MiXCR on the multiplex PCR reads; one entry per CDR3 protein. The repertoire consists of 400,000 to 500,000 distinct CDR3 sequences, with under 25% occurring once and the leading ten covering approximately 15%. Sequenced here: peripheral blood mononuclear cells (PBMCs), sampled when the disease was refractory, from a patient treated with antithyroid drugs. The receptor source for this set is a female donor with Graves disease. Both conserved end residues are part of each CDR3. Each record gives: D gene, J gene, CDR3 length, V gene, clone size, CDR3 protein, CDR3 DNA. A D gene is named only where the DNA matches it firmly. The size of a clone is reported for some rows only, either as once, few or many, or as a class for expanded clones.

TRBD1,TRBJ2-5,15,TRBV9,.,CASSVGDRGPETQYF,TGTGCCAGCAGCGTAGGAGACAGGGGCCCAGAGACCCAGTACTTC
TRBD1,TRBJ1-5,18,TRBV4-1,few,CASSQGNPRQGDNQPQHF,TGCGCCAGCAGCCAAGGGAACCCTAGACAGGGGGATAATCAGCCCCAGCATTTT
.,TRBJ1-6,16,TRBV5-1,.,CASSPTRVGLRSPLHF,TGCGCCAGCAGCCCGACAAGGGTGGGCCTTAGGTCACCCCTCCACTTT
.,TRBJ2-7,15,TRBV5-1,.,CASSFFGGISYEQYF,TGCGCCAGCAGCTTTTTTGGGGGCATCTCCTACGAGCAGTACTTC
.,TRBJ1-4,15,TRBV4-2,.,CASSQLRQVTGKLFF,TGTGCCAGCAGCCAACTTCGACAGGTCACGGGAAAACTGTTTTTT
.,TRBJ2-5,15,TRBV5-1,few,CASSPVTGFGETQYF,TGCGCCAGCAGCCCGGTTACAGGGTTTGGGGAGACCCAGTACTTC
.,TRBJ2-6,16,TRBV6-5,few,CASSYGDLVRANVLTF,TGTGCCAGCAGTTACGGGGACCTCGTCCGGGCCAACGTCCTGACTTTC
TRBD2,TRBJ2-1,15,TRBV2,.,CASSAGTSGSNEQFF,TGTGCCAGCAGTGCTGGGACTAGCGGGAGCAATGAGCAGTTCTTC
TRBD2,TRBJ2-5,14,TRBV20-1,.,CSAPGTSGEKTQYF,TGCAGTGCTCCCGGGACTAGCGGGGAGAAGACCCAGTACTTC
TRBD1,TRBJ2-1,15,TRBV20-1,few,CSARDPGQGYNEQFF,TGCAGTGCTAGAGATCCGGGACAGGGCTACAATGAGCAGTTCTTC
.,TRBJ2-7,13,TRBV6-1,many,CASRIDRTGEQYF,TGTGCCAGCAGGATCGACCGAACTGGGGAGCAGTACTTC
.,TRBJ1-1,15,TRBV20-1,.,CSARGVRGGNTEAFF,TGCAGTGCTAGGGGAGTGAGGGGCGGGAACACTGAAGCTTTCTTT
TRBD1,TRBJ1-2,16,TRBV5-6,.,CASSYSDRQNIYGYTF,TGTGCCAGCAGCTACTCGGACAGGCAAAACATCTATGGCTACACCTTC
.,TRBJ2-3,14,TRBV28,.,CASSSSPSTDTQYF,TGTGCCAGCAGTTCTAGCCCGAGCACAGATACGCAGTATTTT
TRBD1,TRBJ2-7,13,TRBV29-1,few,CSVEDDRVDEQYF,TGCAGCGTTGAAGATGACAGGGTGGACGAGCAGTACTTC
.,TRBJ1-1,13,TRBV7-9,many,CASSVSMNTEAFF,TGTGCCAGCAGCGTATCAATGAACACTGAAGCTTTCTTT
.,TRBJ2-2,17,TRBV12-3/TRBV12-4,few,CASSHTTGTVNTGELFF,TGTGCCAGCAGCCATACTACCGGGACGGTGAACACCGGGGAGCTGTTTTTT
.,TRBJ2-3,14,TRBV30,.,CAWSDGFGTDTQYF,TGTGCCTGGAGTGATGGGTTTGGCACAGATACGCAGTATTTT
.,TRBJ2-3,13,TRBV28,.,CASSPLRRDTQYF,TGTGCCAGCAGCCCTCTCCGACGGGATACGCAGTATTTT
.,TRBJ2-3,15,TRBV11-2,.,CASSLDRTSTDTQYF,TGTGCCAGCAGCTTAGATCGGACTAGCACAGATACGCAGTATTTT
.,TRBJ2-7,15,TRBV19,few,CASSIETLSSYEQYF,TGTGCCAGTAGTATTGAGACATTAAGCTCCTACGAGCAGTACTTC
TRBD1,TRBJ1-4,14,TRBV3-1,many,CASSLGQGHRKLFF,TGTGCCAGCAGCCTCGGACAGGGTCATCGAAAACTGTTTTTT
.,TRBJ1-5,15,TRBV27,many,CASSLNNRVNQPQHF,TGTGCCAGCAGTTTAAACAACAGGGTTAATCAGCCCCAGCATTTT
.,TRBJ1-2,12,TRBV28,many,CASSFQSFGYTF,TGTGCCAGCAGTTTCCAGAGTTTTGGCTACACCTTC
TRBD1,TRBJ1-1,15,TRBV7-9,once,CASSLRQGGFTEAFF,TGTGCCAGCAGCTTAAGACAGGGCGGTTTCACTGAAGCTTTCTTT
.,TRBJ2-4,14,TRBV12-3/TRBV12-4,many,CASSLNSGKNIQYF,TGTGCCAGCAGTTTAAACTCAGGGAAAAACATTCAGTACTTC
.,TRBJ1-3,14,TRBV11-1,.,CASSRRSSGNTIYF,TGTGCCAGCAGTCGAAGGAGCTCTGGAAACACCATATATTTT
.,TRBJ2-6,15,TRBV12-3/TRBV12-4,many,CASSHQDSGANVLTF,TGTGCCAGCAGTCATCAGGACTCTGGGGCCAACGTCCTGACTTTC
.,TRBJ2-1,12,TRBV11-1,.,CASNLRDNEQFF,TGTGCCAGCAACCTCAGGGACAATGAGCAGTTCTTC
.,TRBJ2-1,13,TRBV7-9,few,CASSPYGLDEQFF,TGTGCCAGCAGCCCCTATGGGTTAGATGAGCAGTTCTTC
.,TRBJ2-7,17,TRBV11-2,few,CASSITLGAKNTYEQYF,TGTGCCAGCAGCATTACTCTCGGGGCCAAGAACACCTACGAGCAGTACTTC
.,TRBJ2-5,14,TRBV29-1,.,CSVEKGVGQETQYF,TGCAGCGTTGAAAAAGGGGTTGGGCAAGAGACCCAGTACTTC
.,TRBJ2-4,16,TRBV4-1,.,CASSQEGERGGNIQYF,TGCGCCAGCAGCCAAGAAGGTGAAAGGGGCGGAAACATTCAGTACTTC
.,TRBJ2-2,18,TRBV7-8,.,CASSGRRPVAAYTRELFF,TGTGCCAGCAGCGGCCGGCGACCAGTAGCGGCGTATACCAGGGAGCTGTTTTTT
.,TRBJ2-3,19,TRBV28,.,CASSLFPGPLWGSTDTQYF,TGTGCCAGCAGTTTATTCCCGGGTCCCCTCTGGGGAAGCACAGATACGCAGTATTTT
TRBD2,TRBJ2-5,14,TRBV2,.,CASSGSGRKETQYF,TGTGCCAGCAGTGGTAGCGGGAGGAAAGAGACCCAGTACTTC
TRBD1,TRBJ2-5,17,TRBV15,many,CATSGRTGQAIQETQYF,TGTGCCACCAGCGGGCGAACCGGACAGGCGATACAAGAGACCCAGTACTTC
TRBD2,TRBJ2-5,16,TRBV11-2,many,CASSSLRGGRAETQYF,TGTGCCAGCAGCTCCCTCCGGGGGGGCAGGGCAGAGACCCAGTACTTC
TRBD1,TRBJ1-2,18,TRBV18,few,CASSPQSGQGTANYGYTF,TGTGCCAGCTCACCTCAATCGGGACAGGGAACAGCTAACTATGGCTACACCTTC
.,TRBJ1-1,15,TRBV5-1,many,CASSLADSSTTEAFF,TGCGCCAGCAGCTTGGCCGACTCCTCTACCACTGAAGCTTTCTTT
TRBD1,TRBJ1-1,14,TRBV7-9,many,CASSQGARSTEAFF,TGTGCCAGCAGTCAGGGGGCGCGGAGCACTGAAGCTTTCTTT
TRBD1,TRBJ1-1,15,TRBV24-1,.,CATSAGTAMNTEAFF,TGTGCCACCAGTGCAGGGACAGCAATGAACACTGAAGCTTTCTTT
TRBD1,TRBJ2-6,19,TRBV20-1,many,CSARALGTGVFSGANVLTF,TGCAGTGCTAGAGCCCTCGGGACAGGGGTGTTCTCTGGGGCCAACGTCCTGACTTTC
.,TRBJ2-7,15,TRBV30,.,CAWSVLGLPTYEQYF,TGTGCCTGGAGTGTACTGGGGCTTCCTACCTACGAGCAGTACTTC
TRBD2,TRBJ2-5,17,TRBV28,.,CASSSTRWREKGQTQYF,TGTGCCAGCAGCAGCACCCGATGGCGGGAGAAGGGTCAGACCCAGTACTTC
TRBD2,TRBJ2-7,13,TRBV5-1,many,CASSQTSAYEQYF,TGCGCCAGCAGCCAGACTAGCGCCTACGAGCAGTACTTC
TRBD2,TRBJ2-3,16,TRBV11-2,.,CASSSTSGRSTDTQYF,TGTGCCAGCAGCTCTACTAGCGGGAGGAGCACAGATACGCAGTATTTT
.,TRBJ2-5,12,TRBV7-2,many,CASSPQRETQYF,TGTGCCAGCAGCCCCCAGCGGGAGACCCAGTACTTC
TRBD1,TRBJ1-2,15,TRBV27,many,CASSPGQGASYGYTF,TGTGCCAGCAGTCCCGGACAGGGGGCCAGCTATGGCTACACCTTC
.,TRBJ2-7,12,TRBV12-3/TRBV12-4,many,CASSFSLYEQYF,TGTGCCAGCAGTTTTAGTCTCTACGAGCAGTACTTC
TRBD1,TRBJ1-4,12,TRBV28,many,CASEQGNEKLFF,TGTGCCAGCGAACAGGGGAATGAAAAACTGTTTTTT
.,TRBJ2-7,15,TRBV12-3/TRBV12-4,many,CASRGSGIGSYEQYF,TGTGCCAGCAGAGGCAGTGGCATAGGCTCCTACGAGCAGTACTTC